One T cell receptor (beta chain) is described in this entry. Its antigen is not identified. This entry belongs to a study of CD8+ T cells in alopecia areata. Whole-study context: Treated patients took oral tofacitinib at 5 to 10 mg twice daily.

Study findings and constraints: TCR sharing across patients was less clear than in mice, possibly HLA-related. Many expanded lesional clones persisted in scalp and blood during tofacitinib treatment. How baseline CD8+ expansion relates to response remains uncertain (there was one nonresponder).

The CDR3 is 14 residues long. Trimming shortened V by 2 bases and J by 4 bases, and 11 bases separated the two germline ends. Germline CDR1 is SGHRS and CDR2 is YFSETQ. Treatment reported: oral pan-JAK inhibitor, 5-10 mg twice daily. In alopecia areata patients, both lesional scalp punch biopsies and peripheral blood were collected. Reverse transcribed after extraction, RNA yielded cDNA as the sequencing template. Here immunoSEQ multiplex PCR was the method, and the copy in TCRdb shows in-frame clones only, minus some. The table lists approximately 7,400 clones, around 60% of them singletons. The V gene is TRBV5-1, the J gene TRBJ2-3; weak D call: TRBD2 (7 bases). The sequencing here drew on skin, taken at week 4, from a patient treated with tofacitinib. This TCR came from a human donor with alopecia areata. The CDR3 sequence is CASSFREGADTQYF. Written as DNA, the CDR3 is TGCGCCAGCAGCTTCAGGGAGGGGGCAGATACGCAGTATTTT.